A single sample is the source of the 17 T cell receptor beta chains below, sequenced in a study of Ad26.COV2.S vaccination and SARS-CoV-2 variants. Using immunoSEQ multiplex PCR, the repertoire was profiled, and TCRdb retains in-frame clones only, with some absent. In the table there are about 460,000 clones, roughly nine tenths of which are singletons. The treatment: roughly 18 received Ad26.COV2.S at low or high dose, single or two shots; roughly five received placebo; per-sample allocation not given. Sampling occurred on day 63 after the first vaccine or placebo injection. Sample: peripheral blood, taken in a trial of Ad26.COV2.S vaccine versus placebo. These receptors were collected from a person aged 18-60 years who received the Ad26.COV2.S COVID-19 vaccine or a placebo.

The CDR3 spells CASSSRRDRGGEKLFF. CDR3 DNA sequence: TGTGCCAGCAGCTCCAGGCGGGACAGGGGTGGTGAAAAACTGTTTTTT. The rearrangement uses TRBV5-4 and TRBJ1-4, with 10 bases matching TRBD1. Germline V gives CDR1 SGHNT, CDR2 YYREEE (reference sequence). The V and J ends lost 3 bases and 7 bases, in that order; junction bases with no gene match: 9. The CDR3 totals 16 residues.

The genes are TRBV7-2 and TRBJ2-6; D may be TRBD2 (5 bases). CDR3 length: 15 residues. Between the trimmed V and J ends, which lost 2 bases and 1 base, there was a span of 6 bases. The V gene's germline CDR1 is SGHTA and CDR2 FQGNSA. CDR3 in DNA: TGTGCCAGCAGCTTACGCGGGTCTGGGGCCAACGTCCTGACTTTC. The encoded protein is CASSLRGSGANVLTF.

The CDR3, as DNA: TGCGCCAGCAGCTTCCAACCAACTAAGACAGGGGTCGAGCAGTACTTC. It encodes CASSFQPTKTGVEQYF. V is TRBV5-1 and J is TRBJ2-7, with TRBD1 identical over 8 bases. Trimming at V came to 2 bases and at J to 6 bases, leaving 13 bases not matched to a gene. The CDR3 has 16 amino acids. CDR1 and CDR2 from the germline V gene are SGHRS and YFSETQ.

V and J are TRBV5-4 and TRBJ1-2; D possibly corresponds to TRBD1 (5 bases). The V gene lost 3 bases and the J gene lost 1 base, with 10 bases spanning the gap. In germline, CDR1 is SGHNT, CDR2 YYREEE (reference sequence). CDR3 length: 14 residues. Written as DNA, the CDR3 is TGTGCCAGCAGCTGGGACCGGAATAACTATGGCTACACCTTC. Its protein is CASSWDRNNYGYTF.

This clone was seen just once. The chain uses TRBV2 and TRBJ1-5; perhaps TRBD1 as D (5 bases). CDR1 and CDR2 from the germline V gene are SNHLY and FYNNEI. The CDR3 loop spans 12 amino acids. The CDR3 loop reads CASGGEGQPQHF. The CDR3 DNA is TGTGCTTCTGGGGGGGAGGGTCAGCCCCAGCATTTT.

The CDR3 spells CATSDTRPGNTIYF. The CDR3 DNA sequence: TGTGCCACCAGCGATACAAGGCCTGGAAACACCATATATTTT. This rearrangement joins TRBV15 to TRBJ1-3; D ambiguous. This CDR3 comprises 14 residues. Germline V gene data show CDR1 as LNHNV and CDR2 as YYDKDF (reference sequence). The V and J ends lost 5 bases and 2 bases respectively, with 10 bases between them. Together with reference TRBV15 and TRBJ1-3, the CDR3 gives the full variable domain: DAMVIQNPRYQVTQFGKPVTLSCSQTLNHNVMYWYQQKSSQAPKLLFHYYDKDFNNEADTPDNFQSRRPNTSFCFLDIRSPGLGDTAMYLCATSDTRPGNTIYFGEGSWLTVV.

The CDR3 spells CASIRQGLRSFSGANVLTF. The CDR3 DNA is TGTGCCAGCATAAGGCAAGGGCTGCGTAGCTTCTCTGGGGCCAACGTCCTGACTTTC. The V call is TRBV2, the J call TRBJ2-6; D call uncertain. The V gene lost 7 bases and the J gene lost 0 bases, with 22 bases spanning the gap. CDR1 and CDR2 from the germline V gene are SNHLY and FYNNEI. The CDR3 length is 19 residues.

The chain employs TRBV5-1 and TRBJ1-2; a weak D match, TRBD1 (6 bases). V dropped 0 bases and J dropped 6 bases, with 9 bases sitting between them. CDR1 and CDR2 from the germline V gene are SGHRS and YFSETQ. There are 13 residues in the CDR3. This CDR3 is CASSLGDRNGYTF. The CDR3 coding sequence is TGCGCCAGCAGCTTGGGTGACAGGAATGGCTACACCTTC.

V and J are TRBV10-2 and TRBJ2-5; possibly TRBD2 for D (5 bases). Trimming left V 3 bases short and J 7 bases short, with 9 bases between. This CDR3 comprises 12 residues. The germline CDR1 and CDR2 sequences are WSHSY and SAAADI. CDR3 amino acids: CASSEAGGTQYF. The CDR3, as DNA: TGCGCCAGCAGTGAAGCCGGAGGGACCCAGTACTTC.

This sequence joins TRBV7-9 and TRBJ1-6; tentatively, D is TRBD1 (6 bases). Trimming left V 5 bases short and J 2 bases short, with 10 bases between. The CDR3 has 15 residues. The germline V gene encodes CDR1 SEHNR and CDR2 FQNEAQ (reference sequence). The CDR3 sequence: CASSLGTTYNSPLHF. The CDR3 DNA follows: TGTGCCAGCAGCCTAGGGACAACCTATAATTCACCCCTCCACTTT.

This clone was recorded a few times. This rearrangement joins TRBV30 to TRBJ1-5; D is ambiguous. The CDR3 totals 13 residues. CDR1 and CDR2 from the germline V gene are GTSNPN and SVGIG (reference sequence). V gave up 2 bases and J gave up 0 bases, with 5 bases separating them. The CDR3 DNA sequence: TGTGCCTGGAGTCATTTTAGCAATCAGCCCCAGCATTTT. Translation: CAWSHFSNQPQHF.

This clone was found once. The J gene is TRBJ1-1, the V gene TRBV19; 9 bases match TRBD1. The trim removed 3 bases at V and 4 bases at J, leaving 0 bases unmatched. This CDR3 contains 13 residues. Germline lookup yields CDR1 LNHDA and CDR2 SQIVND (reference sequence). For the CDR3, the DNA is TGTGCCAGTAGTATGGGACAGGGCACTGAAGCTTTCTTT. The encoded protein is CASSMGQGTEAFF.

A note on this clone: Relative to the germline gene, one junction end is altered; a read error may explain this. The rearrangement links TRBV2 to TRBJ1-2; D is undetermined. From germline, CDR1 is SNHLY and CDR2 FYNNEI. The CDR3 consists of 10 residues. In nucleotides, the CDR3 is TGTGCCAGCAGTGTTGCGAGGGTGGTCTTC. It specifies CASSVARVVF.

The chain combines TRBV7-2 with TRBJ2-3; D ambiguous. Trimming stripped 3 bases from V and 2 bases from J, with 9 bases between. CDR3 length: 14 amino acids. Germline V gives CDR1 SGHTA, CDR2 FQGNSA. CDR3 DNA: TGTGCCAGCAGCTTTATTGGCTCCACAGATACGCAGTATTTT. Translated: CASSFIGSTDTQYF.

CDR3 sequence (DNA): TGTGCCAGCAAGTTAGGCCTCTCCTACAATGAGCAGTTCTTC. This sequence encodes CASKLGLSYNEQFF. The V gene is TRBV2, the J gene TRBJ2-1; D uncertain. V was shortened by 7 bases and J by 0 bases, with 10 bases between the two germline ends. The germline gives CDR1 SNHLY, CDR2 FYNNEI. CDR3 size: 14 residues.

For the CDR3, the DNA is TGTGCCAGCAGACGACGGGGTGAAGCTTTCTTT. It translates to CASRRRGEAFF. The rearrangement uses TRBV6-5 and TRBJ1-1; D remains ambiguous. The CDR3 has 11 amino acids. V lost 6 bases and J lost 7, with 9 bases in between. Germline V gene sequence: CDR1 MNHEY, CDR2 SVGAGI.

This rearrangement joins TRBV13 to TRBJ2-1; D call uncertain. V was cut by 4 bases and J by 6 bases, with 4 bases left in between. This CDR3 has 11 residues. Germline V lookup: CDR1 PRHDT, CDR2 FYEKMQ (reference sequence). CDR3 sequence (DNA): TGTGCCAGCAGCTGGTTCAATGAGCAGTTCTTC. Its translation: CASSWFNEQFF.